This T cell receptor beta chain originates from a study of Graves' ophthalmopathy and Graves' hyperthyroidism. The TCR beta CDR3 regions underwent amplification from RNA transcripts. The library came from an HTBI-primed first-round RT-PCR and a second-round multiplex PCR. Each CDR3 protein is one row after TCRdb ran MiXCR on the multiplex PCR reads. The table has over 650,000 distinct CDR3 sequences, about 40% seen once; the top ten hold more than 2.5%. Symptoms, serum thyroxine and TRAb, thyroid ultrasound, and orbital computed tomography formed the diagnostic basis. In its sample, this clonotype was seen a few times. V was shortened by 3 bases and J by 0 bases, with 18 bases between the two germline ends. The CDR3 runs to 19 residues.

The chain combines TRBV12-3 or TRBV12-4 with TRBJ2-6; no definite D call. Sequencing was done on a sample of peripheral blood. This clonotype was sampled from an adult man with Graves' ophthalmopathy. CDR3 protein: CASSFLGRQSFSGANVLTF. CDR3 bases: TGTGCCAGCAGTTTTCTGGGCCGCCAATCTTTCTCTGGGGCCAACGTCCTGACTTTC.